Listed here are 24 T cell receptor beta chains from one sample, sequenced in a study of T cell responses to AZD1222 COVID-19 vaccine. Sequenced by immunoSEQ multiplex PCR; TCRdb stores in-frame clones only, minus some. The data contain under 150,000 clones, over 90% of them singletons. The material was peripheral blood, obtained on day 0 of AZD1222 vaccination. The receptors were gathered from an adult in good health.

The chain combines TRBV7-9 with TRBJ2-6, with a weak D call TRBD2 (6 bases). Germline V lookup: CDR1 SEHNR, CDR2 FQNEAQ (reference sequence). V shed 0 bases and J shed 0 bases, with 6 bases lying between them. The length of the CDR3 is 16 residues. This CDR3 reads CASSLARGSGANVLTF. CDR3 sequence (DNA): TGTGCCAGCAGCTTAGCGCGGGGCTCTGGGGCCAACGTCCTGACTTTC.

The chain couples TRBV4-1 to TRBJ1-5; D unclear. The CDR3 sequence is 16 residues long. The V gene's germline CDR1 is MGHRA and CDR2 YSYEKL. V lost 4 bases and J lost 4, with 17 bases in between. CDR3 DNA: TGCGCCAGCAGCCTAGGGCCCGTCGTTAGGAATCAGCCCCAGCATTTT. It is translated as CASSLGPVVRNQPQHF.

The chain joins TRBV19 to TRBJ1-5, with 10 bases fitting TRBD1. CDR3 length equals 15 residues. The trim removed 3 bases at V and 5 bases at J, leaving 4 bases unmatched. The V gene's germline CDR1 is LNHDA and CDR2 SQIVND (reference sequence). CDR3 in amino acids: CASSMGGQGHQPQHF. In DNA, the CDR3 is TGTGCCAGTAGTATGGGGGGACAGGGGCATCAGCCCCAGCATTTT.

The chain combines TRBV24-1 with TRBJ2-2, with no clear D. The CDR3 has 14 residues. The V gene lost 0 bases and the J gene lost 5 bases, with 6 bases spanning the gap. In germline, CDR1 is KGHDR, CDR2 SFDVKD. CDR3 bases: TGTGCCACCAGTGATTTGTCGGGTACCGGGGAGCTGTTTTTT. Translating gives CATSDLSGTGELFF.

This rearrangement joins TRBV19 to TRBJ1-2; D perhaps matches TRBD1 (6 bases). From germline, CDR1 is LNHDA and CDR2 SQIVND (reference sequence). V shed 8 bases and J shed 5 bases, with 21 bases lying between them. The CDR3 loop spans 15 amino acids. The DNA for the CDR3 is TGTGCCAGTTTGCCCACAGGGAGTTCGCCTTATGGCTACACCTTC. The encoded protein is CASLPTGSSPYGYTF.

CDR3 sequence reads: CASSIRGIGSEQYF. The CDR3 bases are TGTGCCAGTAGTATCCGGGGGATTGGGAGCGAGCAGTACTTC. The chain uses TRBV19 and TRBJ2-7; weak D call: TRBD2 (6 bases). Germline CDR1 and CDR2: LNHDA and SQIVND (reference sequence). This CDR3 has 14 amino acids. Between the trimmed V and J ends, which lost 3 bases and 6 bases, there was a span of 15 bases.

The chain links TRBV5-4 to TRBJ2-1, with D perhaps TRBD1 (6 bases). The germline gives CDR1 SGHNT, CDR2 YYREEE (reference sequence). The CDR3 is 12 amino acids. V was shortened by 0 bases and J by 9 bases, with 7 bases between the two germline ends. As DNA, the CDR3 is TGTGCCAGCAGCTTGGGAGGGGGTGAGCAGTTCTTC. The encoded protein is CASSLGGGEQFF.

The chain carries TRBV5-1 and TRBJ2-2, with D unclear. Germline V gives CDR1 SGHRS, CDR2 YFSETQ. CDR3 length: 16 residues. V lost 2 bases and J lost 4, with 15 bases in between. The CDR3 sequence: CASSLLATGSTGELFF. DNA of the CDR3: TGCGCCAGCAGCTTATTAGCAACGGGTAGCACCGGGGAGCTGTTTTTT. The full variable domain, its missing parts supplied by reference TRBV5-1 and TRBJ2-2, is KAGVTQTPRYLIKTRGQQVTLSCSPISGHRSVSWYQQTPGQGLQFLFEYFSETQRNKGNFPGRFSGRQFSNSRSEMNVSTLELGDSALYLCASSLLATGSTGELFFGEGSRLTVL.

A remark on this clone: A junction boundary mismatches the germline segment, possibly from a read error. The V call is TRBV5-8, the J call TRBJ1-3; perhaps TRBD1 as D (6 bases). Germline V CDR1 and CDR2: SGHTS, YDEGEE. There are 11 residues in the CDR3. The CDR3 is CASSFSAGHDF. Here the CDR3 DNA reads TGTGCCAGCAGCTTTTCCGCGGGACACGATTTT. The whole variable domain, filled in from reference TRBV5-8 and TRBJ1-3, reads EAGVTQSPTHLIKTRGQQATLRCSPISGHTSVYWYQQALGLGLQFLLWYDEGEERNRGNFPPRFSGRQFPNYSSELNVNALELEDSALYLCASSFSAGHDFGEGSWLTVV.

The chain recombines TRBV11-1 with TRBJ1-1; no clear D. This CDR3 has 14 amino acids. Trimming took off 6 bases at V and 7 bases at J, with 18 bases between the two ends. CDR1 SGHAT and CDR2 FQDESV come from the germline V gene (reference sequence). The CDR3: CASRKTVAAFEAFF. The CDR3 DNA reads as TGTGCCAGCAGGAAGACTGTGGCTGCTTTTGAAGCTTTCTTT.

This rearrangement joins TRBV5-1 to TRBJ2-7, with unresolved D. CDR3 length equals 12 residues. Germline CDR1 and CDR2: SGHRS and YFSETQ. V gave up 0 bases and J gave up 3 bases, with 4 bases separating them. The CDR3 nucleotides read TGCGCCAGCAGCTTGGATCACTACGAGCAGTACTTC. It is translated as CASSLDHYEQYF. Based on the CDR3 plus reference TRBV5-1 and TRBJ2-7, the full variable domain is KAGVTQTPRYLIKTRGQQVTLSCSPISGHRSVSWYQQTPGQGLQFLFEYFSETQRNKGNFPGRFSGRQFSNSRSEMNVSTLELGDSALYLCASSLDHYEQYFGPGTRLTVT.

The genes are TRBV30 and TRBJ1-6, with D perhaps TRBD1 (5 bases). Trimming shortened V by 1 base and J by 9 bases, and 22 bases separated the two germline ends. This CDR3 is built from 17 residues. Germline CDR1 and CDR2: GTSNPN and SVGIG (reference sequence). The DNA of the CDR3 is TGTGCCTGGAGTGGATTCTTGGACACTTTATGGAGTTCACCCCTCCACTTT. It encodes CAWSGFLDTLWSSPLHF.

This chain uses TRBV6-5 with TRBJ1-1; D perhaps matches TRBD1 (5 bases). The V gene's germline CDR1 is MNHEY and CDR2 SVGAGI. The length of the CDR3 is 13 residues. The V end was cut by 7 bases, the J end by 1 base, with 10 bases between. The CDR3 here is CASKKGTNTEAFF. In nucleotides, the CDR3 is TGTGCCAGCAAGAAGGGGACGAACACTGAAGCTTTCTTT.

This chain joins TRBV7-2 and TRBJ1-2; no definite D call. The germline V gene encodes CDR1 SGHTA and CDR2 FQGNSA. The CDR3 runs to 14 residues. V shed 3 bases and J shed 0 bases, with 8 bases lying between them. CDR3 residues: CASSLNTPNYGYTF. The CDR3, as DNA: TGTGCCAGCAGCTTGAACACCCCTAACTATGGCTACACCTTC.

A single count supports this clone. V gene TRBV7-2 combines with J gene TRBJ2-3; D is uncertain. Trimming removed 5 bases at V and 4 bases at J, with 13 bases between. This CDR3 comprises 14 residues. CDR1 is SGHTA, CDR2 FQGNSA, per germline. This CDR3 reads CASSPARVADTQYF. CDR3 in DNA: TGTGCCAGCAGCCCAGCAAGGGTGGCAGATACGCAGTATTTT.

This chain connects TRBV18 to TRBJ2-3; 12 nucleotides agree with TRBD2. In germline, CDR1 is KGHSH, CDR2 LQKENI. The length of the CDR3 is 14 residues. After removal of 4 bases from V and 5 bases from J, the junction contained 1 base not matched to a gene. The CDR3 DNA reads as TGTGCCAGCTCACGGGGACTAGCGGGAGATACGCAGTATTTT. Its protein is CASSRGLAGDTQYF.

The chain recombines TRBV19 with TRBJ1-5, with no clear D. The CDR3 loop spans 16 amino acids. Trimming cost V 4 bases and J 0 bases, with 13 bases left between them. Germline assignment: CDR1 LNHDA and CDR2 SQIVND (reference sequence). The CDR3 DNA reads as TGTGCCAGTAGTACTCTCCGGATGCTTAGCAATCAGCCCCAGCATTTT. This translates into CASSTLRMLSNQPQHF. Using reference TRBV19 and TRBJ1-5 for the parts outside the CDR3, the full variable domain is DGGITQSPKYLFRKEGQNVTLSCEQNLNHDAMYWYRQDPGQGLRLIYYSQIVNDFQKGDIAEGYSVSREKKESFPLTVTSAQKNPTAFYLCASSTLRMLSNQPQHFGDGTRLSIL.

The CDR3 loop is CAWISPGDLRGAFF. CDR3 sequence (DNA): TGTGCCTGGATATCCCCGGGAGATTTAAGGGGGGCTTTCTTT. The chain links TRBV30 to TRBJ1-1; tentatively, D is TRBD1 (6 bases). Trimming pared 4 bases from V and 11 bases from J, leaving 23 bases between. Germline assignment: CDR1 GTSNPN and CDR2 SVGIG (reference sequence). CDR3 length equals 14 residues. The variable domain in full, completed from reference TRBV30 and TRBJ1-1, reads SQTIHQWPATLVQPVGSPLSLECTVEGTSNPNLYWYRQAAGRGLQLLFYSVGIGQISSEVPQNLSASRPQDRQFILSSKKLLLSDSGFYLCAWISPGDLRGAFFGQGTRLTVV.

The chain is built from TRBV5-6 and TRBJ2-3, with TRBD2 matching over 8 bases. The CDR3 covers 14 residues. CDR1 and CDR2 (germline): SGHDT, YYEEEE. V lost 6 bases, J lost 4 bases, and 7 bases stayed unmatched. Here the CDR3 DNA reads TGTGCCAGCAACCAAGCGGGGGTGGCAGATACGCAGTATTTT. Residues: CASNQAGVADTQYF. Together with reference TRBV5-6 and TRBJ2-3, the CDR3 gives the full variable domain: DAGVTQSPTHLIKTRGQQVTLRCSPKSGHDTVSWYQQALGQGPQFIFQYYEEEERQRGNFPDRFSGHQFPNYSSELNVNALLLGDSALYLCASNQAGVADTQYFGPGTRLTVL.

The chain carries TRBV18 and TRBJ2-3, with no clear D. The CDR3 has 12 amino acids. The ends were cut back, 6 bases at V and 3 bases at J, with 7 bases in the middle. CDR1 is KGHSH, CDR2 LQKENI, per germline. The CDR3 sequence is CASSTRTDTQYF. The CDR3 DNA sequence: TGTGCCAGCTCGACCCGGACAGATACGCAGTATTTT.

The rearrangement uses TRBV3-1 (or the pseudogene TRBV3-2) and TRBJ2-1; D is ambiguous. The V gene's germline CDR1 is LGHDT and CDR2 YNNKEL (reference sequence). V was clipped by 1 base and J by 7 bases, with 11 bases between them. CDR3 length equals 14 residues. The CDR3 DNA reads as TGTGCCAGCAGCCAAGCCAAACCGGCTAATGAGCAGTTCTTC. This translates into CASSQAKPANEQFF.

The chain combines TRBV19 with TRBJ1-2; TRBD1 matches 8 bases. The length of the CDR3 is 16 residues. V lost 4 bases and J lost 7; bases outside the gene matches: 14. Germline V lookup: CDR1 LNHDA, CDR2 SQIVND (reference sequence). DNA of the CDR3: TGTGCCAGTAGTACTCTACGTGGGACAGGCGGCGGTGGCTACACCTTC. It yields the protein CASSTLRGTGGGGYTF.

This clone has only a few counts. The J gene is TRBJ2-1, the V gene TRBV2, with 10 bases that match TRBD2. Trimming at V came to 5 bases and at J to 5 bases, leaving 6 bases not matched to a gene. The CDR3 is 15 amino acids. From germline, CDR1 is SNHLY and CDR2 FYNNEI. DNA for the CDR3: TGTGCCAGCAGTTTCGGACTAGCGGCTAACAATGAGCAGTTCTTC. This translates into CASSFGLAANNEQFF. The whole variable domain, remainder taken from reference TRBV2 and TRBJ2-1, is EPEVTQTPSHQVTQMGQEVILRCVPISNHLYFYWYRQILGQKVEFLVSFYNNEISEKSEIFDDQFSVERPDGSNFTLKIRSTKLEDSAMYFCASSFGLAANNEQFFGPGTRLTVL.

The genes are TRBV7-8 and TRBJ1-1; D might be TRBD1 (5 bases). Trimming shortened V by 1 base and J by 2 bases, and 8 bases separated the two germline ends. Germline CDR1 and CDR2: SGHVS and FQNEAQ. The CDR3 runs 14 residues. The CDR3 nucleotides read TGTGCCAGCAGCTTAGGACAGTTAAACACTGAAGCTTTCTTT. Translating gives CASSLGQLNTEAFF.